Presented here are 20 T cell receptor beta chains from one specimen sequenced in a study of multiple sclerosis patients with progressive multifocal leukoencephalopathy. The protocol was immunoSEQ multiplex PCR, while the TCRdb copy is restricted to in-frame clones and leaves out a portion. Here the sample spans around 30,000 clones, around nine tenths being singletons. Time point described: five to six months of natalizumab therapy. The sample here was PBMCs, taken from a patient treated with natalizumab. Receptors were obtained from a human donor with multiple sclerosis.

The chain carries TRBV4-2 and TRBJ2-7, with D uncertain. Trimming shortened V by 3 bases and J by 5 bases, and 11 bases separated the two germline ends. The CDR3 has 13 residues. The V gene's germline CDR1 is LGHNA and CDR2 YNFKEQ. The CDR3 sequence: CASSQRLAHEQYF. The CDR3 nucleotides are TGTGCCAGCAGCCAGCGACTTGCCCACGAGCAGTACTTC.

J is TRBJ2-1 and V is TRBV4-1, with 7 bases identical to TRBD2. This CDR3 region has 15 residues. After removal of 3 bases from V and 0 bases from J, the junction contained 2 bases not matched to a gene. Germline CDR1 reads MGHRA; CDR2 reads YSYEKL. CDR3 nucleotide sequence: TGCGCCAGCAGCCAGGGGGGGGACTCCTACAATGAGCAGTTCTTC. Its protein is CASSQGGDSYNEQFF.

This chain uses TRBV10-3 with TRBJ1-2; 7 bases fit TRBD1. This CDR3 contains 15 residues. After removal of 3 bases from V and 3 bases from J, the junction contained 7 bases not matched to a gene. The germline gives CDR1 ENHRY, CDR2 SYGVKD. CDR3 region: CAISEVKGADYGYTF. CDR3 bases: TGTGCCATCAGTGAAGTTAAGGGGGCGGACTATGGCTACACCTTC.

This clone was found once. The J gene is TRBJ1-5, the V gene TRBV19, with D perhaps matching TRBD1 (5 bases). The germline CDR1 and CDR2 sequences are LNHDA and SQIVND (reference sequence). This CDR3 spans 19 amino acids. V was shortened by 3 bases and J by 0 bases, with 21 bases between the two germline ends. CDR3 region: CASSILLEFGDHSNQPQHF. CDR3 coding DNA: TGTGCCAGTAGTATTCTCTTAGAGTTCGGGGACCATAGCAATCAGCCCCAGCATTTT.

This sequence joins TRBV27 and TRBJ2-4; D unresolved. V lost 3 bases and J lost 0, with 12 bases in between. Looked up from germline, CDR1 is MNHEY and CDR2 is SMNVEV (reference sequence). The CDR3 is 16 residues long. In DNA form, the CDR3 reads TGTGCCAGCAGTTTTGGAGTCCCTCTAGCCAAAAACATTCAGTACTTC. Protein sequence: CASSFGVPLAKNIQYF.

The chain recombines TRBV15 with TRBJ2-7; a possible D gene is TRBD2 (5 bases). The CDR3 is made up of 14 amino acids. V gave up 1 base and J gave up 3 bases, with 10 bases separating them. Germline values: CDR1 LNHNV, CDR2 YYDKDF (reference sequence). In nucleotides, the CDR3 is TGTGCCACCAGCAGAGCGGGGTCCCTCTACGAGCAGTACTTC. It is translated as CATSRAGSLYEQYF.

The chain is built from TRBV7-2 and TRBJ2-7; no clear D gene. CDR1 is SGHTA, CDR2 FQGNSA, per germline. The CDR3 length is 15 residues. Trimming cost V 5 bases and J 2 bases, with 16 bases left between them. CDR3 loop: CASSLTRSLPYEQYF. Written as DNA, the CDR3 is TGTGCCAGCAGCCTAACCAGGAGTTTACCCTACGAGCAGTACTTC.

The chain links TRBV9 to TRBJ2-1, with 7 nucleotides matching TRBD1. The CDR3 is 13 residues long. With 0 bases clipped from V and 8 bases from J, the junction kept 2 bases outside the gene matches. Germline V gives CDR1 SGDLS, CDR2 YYNGEE. The CDR3 nucleotides read TGTGCCAGCAGCGTAGCTGGGACAGATGAGCAGTTCTTC. Protein product: CASSVAGTDEQFF.

The chain joins TRBV7-9 to TRBJ1-1; D remains unclear. This CDR3 is built from 15 residues. The ends were cut back, 1 base at V and 1 base at J, with 10 bases in the middle. Germline V gene lookup returns CDR1 SEHNR and CDR2 FQNEAQ (reference sequence). The CDR3 DNA is TGTGCCAGCAGCTTAGTTGGGAGTCCGAACACTGAAGCTTTCTTT. This translates into CASSLVGSPNTEAFF.

This clone was counted once. The chain joins TRBV11-2 to TRBJ1-4; 10 positions agree with TRBD1. With 4 bases clipped from V and 7 bases from J, the junction kept 3 bases outside the gene matches. This CDR3 contains 14 residues. Per the germline V gene, CDR1 is SGHAT and CDR2 is FQNNGV. The CDR3 here is CASSSRDRGEKLFF. CDR3 DNA sequence: TGTGCCAGCAGCTCCCGGGACAGGGGTGAAAAACTGTTTTTT. The complete variable domain, with remaining parts taken from reference TRBV11-2 and TRBJ1-4, reads EAGVAQSPRYKIIEKRQSVAFWCNPISGHATLYWYQQILGQGPKLLIQFQNNGVVDDSQLPKDRFSAERLKGVDSTLKIQPAKLEDSAVYLCASSSRDRGEKLFFGSGTQLSVL.

The chain combines TRBV30 with TRBJ2-1; 10 nucleotides match TRBD2. The CDR3 loop spans 16 amino acids. V lost 0 bases and J lost 3; bases outside the gene matches: 5. Germline V CDR1 and CDR2: GTSNPN, SVGIG (reference sequence). CDR3 region: CAWSVLAGAHYNEQFF. The CDR3, as DNA: TGTGCCTGGAGTGTCCTAGCGGGAGCTCACTACAATGAGCAGTTCTTC.

The rearrangement joins TRBV4-3 to TRBJ1-5, with 7 bases aligning to TRBD1. This CDR3 contains 17 residues. Unmatched junction bases numbered 7, after V lost 0 bases and J lost 2 bases. The germline V gene encodes CDR1 LGHNA and CDR2 YSLEER. In DNA form, the CDR3 reads TGCGCCAGCAGCCAAGACCGGTCGCAGGGGGGCAATCAGCCCCAGCATTTT. Amino acid sequence: CASSQDRSQGGNQPQHF.

The rearrangement links TRBV5-6 to TRBJ1-4; D is unresolved. CDR1 SGHDT and CDR2 YYEEEE come from the germline V gene. The CDR3 is made up of 12 amino acids. The V and J ends lost 0 bases and 11 bases respectively, with 8 bases between them. As DNA, the CDR3 is TGTGCCAGCAGCTTGGCCTATGGTAAACTGTTTTTT. Encoded protein: CASSLAYGKLFF.

This clone was detected once. The genes are TRBV6-5 and TRBJ1-2; 7 nucleotides line up with TRBD1. V was pared by 8 bases and J by 7 bases, with 13 bases of the junction left unmatched. Germline V CDR1 and CDR2: MNHEY, SVGAGI. The CDR3 sequence is 14 residues long. The CDR3 nucleotides read TGTGCCAGCCATAGACAGGGCCTGTTGCTTGGCTACACCTTC. Its translation: CASHRQGLLLGYTF.

This sequence joins TRBV7-9 and TRBJ1-1, with TRBD1 identical over 8 bases. Germline assignment: CDR1 SEHNR and CDR2 FQNEAQ (reference sequence). The CDR3 contains 13 residues. Germline trimming cut 4 bases from V and 10 bases from J; bases unmatched to any gene: 8. CDR3 in amino acids: CASSSGDRLRAFF. The CDR3 DNA reads TGTGCCAGCAGCTCCGGGGACAGGTTGCGAGCTTTCTTT.

V is TRBV27 and J is TRBJ2-2, with D uncertain. Germline V lookup: CDR1 MNHEY, CDR2 SMNVEV (reference sequence). The CDR3 extends over 13 amino acids. The ends were cut back, 3 bases at V and 1 base at J, with 3 bases in the middle. CDR3 DNA: TGTGCCAGCAGTTTGAAGAACACCGGGGAGCTGTTTTTT. Encoded protein: CASSLKNTGELFF.

This rearrangement joins TRBV6-5 to TRBJ1-2, with D unclear. Deletions cut 1 base from V and 3 bases from J, with 9 bases between. The CDR3 runs to 14 residues. The germline V gene has CDR1 MNHEY and CDR2 SVGAGI. CDR3 residues: CASSYFGEDYGYTF. As DNA, the CDR3 is TGTGCCAGCAGTTACTTCGGGGAGGACTATGGCTACACCTTC.

This chain uses TRBV7-6 with TRBJ2-5; no clear D gene. The DNA end favors TRBJ2-7, so the J call may be wrong. The CDR3 runs 12 residues. Germline CDR1 is SGHVS and CDR2 is FNYEAQ. The chain's CDR3 is CASSDDIYEQYF. As DNA, the CDR3 is TGTGCCAGCAGCGATGACATCTACGAGCAGTACTTC.

J is TRBJ1-5 and V is TRBV28; D is possibly TRBD1 (6 bases). The CDR3 extends over 13 amino acids. From germline, CDR1 is MDHEN and CDR2 SYDVKM. V was pared by 6 bases and J by 6 bases, with 12 bases between. CDR3 nucleotide sequence: TGTGCCAGCAGCTTAACAGGGAGTCAGCCCCAGCATTTT. Residues: CASSLTGSQPQHF.

J is TRBJ1-2 and V is TRBV14; no reliable D call. Trimming shortened V by 2 bases and J by 4 bases, and 11 bases separated the two germline ends. Germline V lookup: CDR1 SGHDN, CDR2 FVKESK. The CDR3 is 14 residues long. The CDR3 protein is CASSQQQTAYGYTF. DNA of the CDR3: TGTGCCAGCAGCCAACAACAGACCGCCTATGGCTACACCTTC. Combining the CDR3 with reference TRBV14 and TRBJ1-2 gives the whole variable domain EAGVTQFPSHSVIEKGQTVTLRCDPISGHDNLYWYRRVMGKEIKFLLHFVKESKQDESGMPNNRFLAERTGGTYSTLKVQPAELEDSGVYFCASSQQQTAYGYTFGSGTRLTVV.